This is a list of T cell receptor beta chains from one sample in a study of blood T cell repertoires in COVID-19. Assay: immunoSEQ multiplex PCR; the TCRdb copy retains only in-frame clones and omits some. Among a few hundred thousand clones listed, more than 85% were seen once. Material for sequencing was PBMCs or T cells enriched from blood (not recorded which). All receptors derive from a woman in her twenties or thirties who had recovered from COVID-19. Each CDR3 is given with its conserved first and last residue. A D gene is named only where the DNA matches it firmly. The size of a clone is reported for some rows only, either as once, few or many, or as a class for expanded clones.

- - TRBJ2-2 TRBV4-3 TGCGCCAGCAGCCAAAGTAGGAACACCGGGGAGCTGTTTTTT CASSQSRNTGELFF
- TRBD1 TRBJ2-1 TRBV9 TGTGCCAGCAGGGCTAATCCGGGACAGGGAAGTTACAATGAGCAGTTCTTC CASRANPGQGSYNEQFF
- TRBD1 TRBJ2-4 TRBV13 TGTGCCAGCAGCTCCGGGACAGGGGTTTCCAAAAACATTCAGTACTTC CASSSGTGVSKNIQYF
- TRBD2 TRBJ2-5 TRBV30 TGTGCCTGGAGTGCCGGGGGGTACCAAGAGACCCAGTACTTC CAWSAGGYQETQYF
- - TRBJ1-3 TRBV6-5 TGTGCCAGCAGTCCCGGACAGAGCTCTGGAAACACCATATATTTT CASSPGQSSGNTIYF
- - TRBJ1-3 TRBV28 TGTGCCAGCAGTCTTAGGGGGAGCGCTGGAAACACCATATATTTT CASSLRGSAGNTIYF
- - TRBJ1-6 TRBV28 TGTGCCACCCGACTTGGTAAGGGGACATCCTATAATTCACCCCTCCACTTT CATRLGKGTSYNSPLHF
- - TRBJ1-5 TRBV7-2 TGTGCCAGCAGCCTATGGGGAGGGGGCAATCAGCCCCAGCATTTT CASSLWGGGNQPQHF
- TRBD1 TRBJ2-5 TRBV28 TGTGCCAGCAGCTCACCGGGACAGGTTTTCCAAGAGACCCAGTACTTC CASSSPGQVFQETQYF
once TRBD1 TRBJ2-1 TRBV6-2/TRBV6-3 TGTGCCAGCAGTTACTTTCCGACAGGGGACAGGGTTTACAATGAGCAGTTCTTC CASSYFPTGDRVYNEQFF
- - TRBJ1-2 TRBV15 TGTGCCACCAGCAGAGGGGGGACAACCACTTCATTAGATGGCTACACCTTC CATSRGGTTTSLDGYTF
once - TRBJ2-2 TRBV5-1 TGCGCCAGCAGCTTGAGCGCGGGTGGTACCGGGGAGCTGTTTTTT CASSLSAGGTGELFF
- - TRBJ2-5 TRBV5-8 TGTGCCAGCAGTGGCCCCACGATCGGGGAGACCCAGTACTTC CASSGPTIGETQYF
once - TRBJ1-3 TRBV28 TGTGCCAGCAGTTTAGGCGGGGGAGGCGCTGGAAACACCATATATTTT CASSLGGGGAGNTIYF
once - TRBJ2-7 TRBV5-8 TGTGCCAGCAGCCGAACCCCCCGGGCGGGTCCTCTCACCTACGAGCAGTACTTC CASSRTPRAGPLTYEQYF
- TRBD1 TRBJ1-2 TRBV4-3 TGCGCCAGCAGCCAAGCGGACAGGGCAAACTATGGCTACACCTTC CASSQADRANYGYTF
- TRBD2 TRBJ2-3 TRBV10-3 TGTGCCATCAGAAGGACTAGCGGGGGGGCCGGAGATACGCAGTATTTT CAIRRTSGGAGDTQYF
- TRBD2 TRBJ2-5 TRBV28 TGTGCCAGCAGTAGGGGATTCCGGGACCCCCAAGAAGTTGGGACTAGCGGGGAGACCCAGTACTTC CASSRGFRDPQEVGTSGETQYF
- - TRBJ2-5 TRBV11-2 TGTGCCAGCAGCTCACTAGGGCAGACCCAGTACTTC CASSSLGQTQYF
- - TRBJ2-7 TRBV24-1 TGTGCCACCAGTGACACCTACGAGCAGTACTTC CATSDTYEQYF
- TRBD1 TRBJ1-6 TRBV28 TGTGCCAGCAGCCTGACAGGGGATAATTCACCCCTCCACTTT CASSLTGDNSPLHF
- - TRBJ1-1 TRBV27 TGTGCCAGCAGTTTAACAGGGTATAACACTGAAGCTTTCTTT CASSLTGYNTEAFF
- - TRBJ2-7 TRBV10-2 TGCGCCAGCAGCGCAGGGAAGAACTACGAGCAGTACTTC CASSAGKNYEQYF
- TRBD1 TRBJ2-3 TRBV4-1 TGCGCCAGCAGCCAGAGGACAGGGGGCACAGATACGCAGTATTTT CASSQRTGGTDTQYF
- TRBD1 TRBJ2-7 TRBV19 TGTGCCAGTAGTTTACAGGGGATCCACGAGCAGTACTTC CASSLQGIHEQYF
few TRBD2 TRBJ2-3 TRBV3-1/TRBV3-2 TGTGCCAGCAGACTGGGACTAGCGGGGCCCACAGATACGCAGTATTTT CASRLGLAGPTDTQYF
- TRBD2 TRBJ2-2 TRBV18 TGTGCCAGCTCCCTGACAAACGCGGGGGTTAACACCGGGGAGCTGTTTTTT CASSLTNAGVNTGELFF
- - TRBJ1-6 TRBV6-5 TGTGCCAGCAGTCCTGGGACAATGGGCGGTTCACCCCTCCACTTT CASSPGTMGGSPLHF
few TRBD1 TRBJ1-5 TRBV6-5 TGTGCCAGCAGCAAGGACAGGGGGGTGAATCAGCCCCAGCATTTT CASSKDRGVNQPQHF
- - TRBJ1-5 TRBV2 TGTGCCAGCAGTGACCGGGGAAATAGCAATCAGCCCCAGCATTTT CASSDRGNSNQPQHF
few - TRBJ1-4 TRBV12-3/TRBV12-4 TGTGCCAGCACTCAAAGAGGTGAAAAACTGTTTTTT CASTQRGEKLFF
- - TRBJ1-2 TRBV7-8 TGTGCCAGCAGCCTCGGACATAAGAACTATGGCTACACCTTC CASSLGHKNYGYTF
- - TRBJ1-1 TRBV19 TGTGCCAGTAGTGACAATCCTTTGGCTGAAGCTTTCTTT CASSDNPLAEAFF
- - TRBJ2-7 TRBV7-2 TGTGCCAGCACCCACCGGGCCGGGGGCGAGCAGTACTTC CASTHRAGGEQYF
few TRBD1 TRBJ2-7 TRBV7-9 TGTGCCAGCAGCTCAAGGACAGGGCGGGGACAGCGAGAGCAGTACTTC CASSSRTGRGQREQYF
- TRBD1 TRBJ1-1 TRBV2 TGTGCCAGCAGTACAGGGGCGGGCACTGAAGCTTTCTTT CASSTGAGTEAFF
- TRBD1 TRBJ2-7 TRBV2 TGTGCCAGCAGTGGGACAGGGGGTAAGACGGTCTCCTACGAGCAGTACTTC CASSGTGGKTVSYEQYF
- - TRBJ1-5 TRBV5-4 TGTGCCAGCAGCTTGGGGCAGGGGAGGGGTCAGCCCCAGCATTTT CASSLGQGRGQPQHF
- - TRBJ2-2 TRBV5-5 TGTGCCAGCAGCCTGTTCCCGCGGGACAGAGACACCGGGGAGCTGTTTTTT CASSLFPRDRDTGELFF
- - TRBJ1-1 TRBV7-2 TGTGCCAGCAGCTTATTCAGGGGTCCGAACACTGAAGCTTTCTTT CASSLFRGPNTEAFF
few TRBD1 TRBJ2-7 TRBV19 TGTGCCCCCTTTTGGGGACAGCCCTCGGAGAGGGAAGCCGAGCAGTACTTC CAPFWGQPSEREAEQYF
- - TRBJ2-1 TRBV3-1/TRBV3-2 TGTGCCAGCAGCCAAGATCTTCGGGGGGCTGTGAGGAATGAGCAGTTCTTC CASSQDLRGAVRNEQFF
- TRBD1 TRBJ2-2 TRBV4-1 TGCGCCAGCAGCGACGGAGGGGACAGGGGGATTGCGAACACCGGGGAGCTGTTTTTT CASSDGGDRGIANTGELFF
- TRBD1 TRBJ1-1 TRBV27 TGTGCCAGCAGTACCCTGACAGGGGGGCCCGCTGAAGCTTTCTTT CASSTLTGGPAEAFF
- - TRBJ1-1 TRBV7-9 TGTGCCAGCAGCTCGGCGGGTGAAGCTTTCTTT CASSSAGEAFF
- TRBD1 TRBJ2-7 TRBV13 TGTGCCAGCTCTACCGGGACAGGGGGATCCGAGCAGTACTTC CASSTGTGGSEQYF
- - TRBJ1-4 TRBV11-2 TGTGCCAGCAGCTTAGCAGCTAATGAAAAACTGTTTTTT CASSLAANEKLFF
- - TRBJ2-2 TRBV5-1 TGCGCCAGCAGCGCCGACCACCCACGGGGCACCGGGGAGCTGTTTTTT CASSADHPRGTGELFF
once TRBD1 TRBJ1-3 TRBV7-9 TGTGCCAGCAGCTTGGAGGGACAGGGCTTTCACACCATATATTTT CASSLEGQGFHTIYF
once TRBD2 TRBJ2-2 TRBV29-1 TGCAGCGTTTTCGGGGAGGGGACCGGGGAGCTGTTTTTT CSVFGEGTGELFF
many - TRBJ2-7 TRBV7-8 TGTGCCAGCAGCCCGAACAGTTTCTCCTACGAGCAGTACTTC CASSPNSFSYEQYF
- TRBD1 TRBJ1-2 TRBV7-9 TGTGCCAGCAGCGCCAGACAGGGGGTCTATGGCTACACCTTC CASSARQGVYGYTF
- - TRBJ1-6 TRBV24-1 TGTGCCACCAGTGATTTACAGGAGCCGAGCTCCTATAATTCACCCCTCCACTTT CATSDLQEPSSYNSPLHF
- TRBD1 TRBJ2-5 TRBV27 TGTGCCAGCAGTTTTAGAATACAGGGGAAGGGAGAGACCCAGTACTTC CASSFRIQGKGETQYF
- TRBD2 TRBJ2-1 TRBV5-1 TGCGCCAGCAGCTTCGGGGACTACAATTCCTACTACAATGAGCAGTTCTTC CASSFGDYNSYYNEQFF